The 15 T cell receptor beta chains given below trace back to one sample, sequenced in a study of post-analysis software for immune sequencing data. General study findings and limits: TRBV5-6, TRBV5-1 and TRBV20-1 belonged to a set of roughly 5 TRBV segments that were more frequent in patients than controls.

Every TCR beta cDNA library bore unique molecular identifiers. From the PCR reads, TCRdb called clonotypes with MiXCR, one entry per CDR3 protein. The profile covers 750,000 to 950,000 distinct CDR3 sequences, with roughly 58% appearing a single time and approximately 4.5% taken by the ten largest. Their antigens remain unidentified. The sequenced sample consisted of blood. Receptors originate from a girl aged 10-17 years with multiple sclerosis.

The V gene is TRBV5-1, the J gene TRBJ2-4; the match to TRBD1 covers 7 bases. This CDR3 is built from 12 residues. Germline CDR1 and CDR2: SGHRS and YFSETQ. V lost 2 bases to trimming and J lost 11 bases; unmatched junction nucleotides: 4. CDR3 bases: TGCGCCAGCAGCTTCGGGACAGCGGTTCAGTACTTC. It encodes CASSFGTAVQYF.

The genes are TRBV30 and TRBJ2-3; the D is unclear. V lost 2 bases and J 3 bases, leaving 6 bases between the germline ends. The length of the CDR3 is 12 residues. Germline V gene lookup returns CDR1 GTSNPN and CDR2 SVGIG (reference sequence). Here the CDR3 DNA reads TGTGCCTGGAGTAGTGGTACAGATACGCAGTATTTT. Residues: CAWSSGTDTQYF.

This clonotype was counted once. The CDR3 DNA sequence: TGCAGCGTCGGAACGGGGACAGGGGCCTACGAGCAGTACTTC. Translation: CSVGTGTGAYEQYF. V is TRBV29-1 and J is TRBJ2-7, with TRBD1 matching 10 bases. The germline CDR1 and CDR2 sequences are SQVTM and ANQGSEA. This CDR3 region has 14 residues. After removal of 6 bases from V and 2 bases from J, the junction contained 7 bases not matched to a gene.

The chain is built from TRBV6-5 and TRBJ2-1; 9 nucleotides line up with TRBD2. The CDR3 has 15 residues. J gave up 14 bases and V 8 bases, and 19 bases lay outside the gene matches. The germline gives CDR1 MNHEY, CDR2 SVGAGI. CDR3 DNA: TGTGCCAGCCAACGGGGTAGCGGGAGCCCCACGGTAAAGTTCTTC. This encodes CASQRGSGSPTVKFF.

This chain links TRBV3-1 with TRBJ2-3; D possibly corresponds to TRBD2 (5 bases). V was cut by 8 bases and J by 3 bases, with 15 bases left in between. This CDR3 is 14 amino acids long. Germline V gives CDR1 LGHDT, CDR2 YNNKEL (reference sequence). This CDR3 is CASGEGRITDTQYF. For the CDR3, the DNA is TGTGCCAGCGGAGAGGGAAGAATTACAGATACGCAGTATTTT.

The V call is TRBV9, the J call TRBJ2-5; D unclear. CDR1 is SGDLS and CDR2 is YYNGEE in the germline V gene. V lost 0 bases to trimming and J lost 0 bases, with 9 bases between them. The CDR3 has 15 amino acids. As DNA, the CDR3 is TGTGCCAGCAGCGTAGCTTTGCGCGACCAAGAGACCCAGTACTTC. Its translation is CASSVALRDQETQYF.

The rearrangement uses TRBV29-1 and TRBJ2-1; 7 nucleotides line up with TRBD1. The CDR3 is 10 residues long. V trimming: 7 bases; J trimming: 11 bases; junction bases outside the gene matches: 5. CDR1 SQVTM and CDR2 ANQGSEA come from the germline V gene. CDR3 bases: TGCAGCGGGGGACAGCCAAAGCAGTTCTTC. Protein: CSGGQPKQFF.

The chain uses TRBV5-1 and TRBJ2-1; TRBD2 matches 9 bases. V dropped 2 bases and J dropped 5; count of bases not matched to a gene: 5. The germline gives CDR1 SGHRS, CDR2 YFSETQ. The CDR3 has 15 residues. Here the CDR3 DNA reads TGCGCCAGCAGCTTCCCTAGCGGGGTAAACAATGAGCAGTTCTTC. Translated: CASSFPSGVNNEQFF.

This clonotype was seen only once. At one end, the junction sequence differs from germline, possibly due to a read error. The V gene is TRBV11-1, the J gene TRBJ2-1; D is uncertain. The germline V gene has CDR1 SGHAT and CDR2 FQDESV (reference sequence). The CDR3 extends over 17 amino acids. CDR3 region: CANSLGFLSRKFNEQFF. CDR3 coding DNA: TGTGCCAACAGCCTAGGCTTCCTGTCTAGAAAGTTCAATGAGCAGTTCTTC.

This clonotype was detected only a few times. The chain carries TRBV29-1 and TRBJ2-1; maybe TRBD1 (5 bases). V lost 7 bases and J 10 bases, leaving 11 bases between the germline ends. CDR3 length equals 10 residues. The V gene's germline CDR1 is SQVTM and CDR2 ANQGSEA. DNA for the CDR3: TGCAGCGGCGGACAAAACGAGCAGTTCTTC. It codes for CSGGQNEQFF.

V is TRBV7-9 and J is TRBJ2-4; TRBD1 is a possible D gene (6 bases). The end of the DNA fits TRBJ2-7 better, so the J call may be wrong. Germline loops: CDR1 SEHNR, CDR2 FQNEAQ (reference sequence). This CDR3 comprises 14 residues. The CDR3: CASSPDGQRYEQYF. The CDR3 DNA reads as TGTGCCAGCAGCCCTGATGGACAGCGTTACGAGCAGTACTTC.

V usage is TRBV20-1 and J usage is TRBJ2-1, with 10 bases matching TRBD2. The CDR3 extends over 18 amino acids. J gave up 8 bases and V 1 base, and 17 bases lay outside the gene matches. Germline V gives CDR1 DFQATT, CDR2 SNEGSKA (reference sequence). The CDR3 here is CSARVLGLAGVDFDEQFF. The CDR3 DNA reads TGCAGTGCTAGAGTTCTTGGGCTAGCGGGAGTAGACTTCGATGAGCAGTTCTTC.

The rearrangement links TRBV5-1 to TRBJ2-5, with D uncertain. Germline V gene lookup returns CDR1 SGHRS and CDR2 YFSETQ. The CDR3 runs to 14 residues. Trimming pared 1 base from V and 1 base from J, leaving 8 bases between. The DNA for the CDR3 is TGCGCCAGCAGCTTGACCCGGCCCCAAGAGACCCAGTACTTC. Translating gives CASSLTRPQETQYF.

The chain uses TRBV20-1 and TRBJ1-2, with D perhaps TRBD1 (5 bases). The CDR3 is 13 amino acids. Germline lookup yields CDR1 DFQATT and CDR2 SNEGSKA (reference sequence). V lost 3 bases to trimming and J lost 0 bases, with 8 bases between them. CDR3 loop: CSASGASNYGYTF. CDR3 coding DNA: TGCAGTGCTAGCGGGGCTTCTAACTATGGCTACACCTTC.

The table lists this clonotype with a few counts. V is TRBV29-1 and J is TRBJ2-5; D ambiguous. Trimming pared 8 bases from V and 5 bases from J, leaving 21 bases between. This CDR3 is built from 14 residues. Germline loops: CDR1 SQVTM, CDR2 ANQGSEA. The CDR3 DNA is TGCAGCTCCGGGCAAAGTGCGGTGCCGGAGACCCAGTACTTC. It encodes CSSGQSAVPETQYF.